The rows below give T cell receptor beta chains drawn from one sample of a study of blood T cell repertoires in COVID-19. Generated by immunoSEQ multiplex PCR, the TCRdb table keeps only in-frame clones and is missing some. This table has about 480,000 clones, about 90% appearing once. Sequenced material: PBMCs or T cells enriched from blood (not recorded which). These receptors were obtained from a woman younger than 35 with acute COVID-19. The CDR3 runs from the conserved cysteine through the conserved F or W. D genes are given only for firm matches. Part of the rows lack a size; the others show once, few, many or a class for expanded clones.

V gene: TRBV6-1
J gene: TRBJ1-2
D gene: -
clone size: once
CDR3 protein: CASSEAKDSAYGYTF
CDR3 DNA: TGTGCCAGCAGTGAAGCGAAGGACAGTGCCTATGGCTACACCTTC

V gene: TRBV6-6
J gene: TRBJ2-6
D gene: TRBD1
clone size: -
CDR3 protein: CASSRRGTGASFFAGANVLTF
CDR3 DNA: TGTGCCAGCAGCAGAAGGGGGACAGGGGCCTCCTTTTTCGCTGGGGCCAACGTCCTGACTTTC

V gene: TRBV4-1
J gene: TRBJ2-2
D gene: -
clone size: few
CDR3 protein: CASSQPPVGELFF
CDR3 DNA: TGCGCCAGCAGCCAACCGCCGGTTGGGGAGCTGTTTTTT

V gene: TRBV7-2
J gene: TRBJ2-6
D gene: -
clone size: -
CDR3 protein: CASSEVTPLGGSGANVLTF
CDR3 DNA: TGTGCCAGCAGCGAGGTAACCCCCTTGGGGGGCTCTGGGGCCAACGTCCTGACTTTC

V gene: TRBV3-1/TRBV3-2
J gene: TRBJ2-2
D gene: TRBD1
clone size: -
CDR3 protein: CASSQGQGLSYTGELFF
CDR3 DNA: TGTGCCAGCAGCCAAGGACAGGGTCTATCATACACCGGGGAGCTGTTTTTT

V gene: TRBV5-4
J gene: TRBJ2-3
D gene: -
clone size: -
CDR3 protein: CASSPERRSTDTQYF
CDR3 DNA: TGTGCCAGCAGCCCTGAGCGGAGAAGCACAGATACGCAGTATTTT

V gene: TRBV4-1
J gene: TRBJ1-3
D gene: -
clone size: few
CDR3 protein: CASSHPGSSSGNTIYF
CDR3 DNA: TGCGCCAGCAGCCACCCGGGGAGCAGCTCTGGAAACACCATATATTTT

V gene: TRBV9
J gene: TRBJ2-1
D gene: TRBD1
clone size: -
CDR3 protein: CASSVVGGRTGTGSYNEQFF
CDR3 DNA: TGTGCCAGCAGCGTAGTAGGGGGGAGAACCGGGACAGGCTCCTACAATGAGCAGTTCTTC

V gene: TRBV7-9
J gene: TRBJ1-4
D gene: TRBD1
clone size: few
CDR3 protein: CASSPGGKSNEKLFF
CDR3 DNA: TGTGCCAGCTCGCCAGGGGGGAAATCTAATGAAAAACTGTTTTTT

V gene: TRBV5-4
J gene: TRBJ1-2
D gene: -
clone size: -
CDR3 protein: CASSLAFQGQGYTF
CDR3 DNA: TGTGCCAGCAGCTTGGCTTTTCAGGGCCAGGGCTACACCTTC

V gene: TRBV12-3/TRBV12-4
J gene: TRBJ2-2
D gene: -
clone size: -
CDR3 protein: CASSFANTGELFF
CDR3 DNA: TGTGCCAGCAGTTTCGCGAACACCGGGGAGCTGTTTTTT

V gene: TRBV5-1
J gene: TRBJ2-4
D gene: TRBD2
clone size: -
CDR3 protein: CASSAGGAKNIQYF
CDR3 DNA: TGCGCCAGCAGCGCGGGGGGAGCCAAAAACATTCAGTACTTC

V gene: TRBV6-2/TRBV6-3
J gene: TRBJ2-7
D gene: -
clone size: -
CDR3 protein: CASSFQAGTGSYEQYF
CDR3 DNA: TGTGCCAGCAGTTTCCAGGCAGGGACTGGCTCCTACGAGCAGTACTTC

V gene: TRBV7-2
J gene: TRBJ1-5
D gene: TRBD1
clone size: -
CDR3 protein: CASSIGTGNQPQHF
CDR3 DNA: TGTGCCAGCAGCATCGGGACAGGGAATCAGCCCCAGCATTTT

V gene: TRBV6-5
J gene: TRBJ1-5
D gene: -
clone size: -
CDR3 protein: CASKVSGGNQPQHF
CDR3 DNA: TGTGCCAGCAAGGTTTCCGGGGGCAATCAGCCCCAGCATTTT

V gene: TRBV7-2
J gene: TRBJ2-4
D gene: -
clone size: -
CDR3 protein: CASSLGGGAPENIQYF
CDR3 DNA: TGTGCCAGCAGCTTAGGTGGGGGGGCGCCCGAAAACATTCAGTACTTC

V gene: TRBV3-1/TRBV3-2
J gene: TRBJ2-2
D gene: TRBD2
clone size: -
CDR3 protein: CASSQPSGVNTGELFF
CDR3 DNA: TGTGCCAGCAGCCAACCGAGCGGGGTGAACACCGGGGAGCTGTTTTTT

V gene: TRBV30
J gene: TRBJ2-7
D gene: TRBD1
clone size: -
CDR3 protein: CAWGGTGGPYEQYF
CDR3 DNA: TGTGCCTGGGGGGGGACAGGGGGCCCCTACGAGCAGTACTTC

V gene: TRBV27
J gene: TRBJ2-7
D gene: -
clone size: -
CDR3 protein: CASSLSGYWYEQYF
CDR3 DNA: TGTGCCAGCAGTTTGTCCGGGTATTGGTACGAGCAGTACTTC

V gene: TRBV12-3/TRBV12-4
J gene: TRBJ1-2
D gene: -
clone size: -
CDR3 protein: CASYSYGYTF
CDR3 DNA: TGTGCCAGCTACAGCTATGGCTACACCTTC

V gene: TRBV4-2
J gene: TRBJ2-7
D gene: TRBD1
clone size: -
CDR3 protein: CASSQDLRDRSYEQYF
CDR3 DNA: TGTGCCAGCAGCCAAGATCTTCGGGACAGGAGTTACGAGCAGTACTTC

V gene: TRBV5-6
J gene: TRBJ2-3
D gene: -
clone size: -
CDR3 protein: CASSRGGADTQYF
CDR3 DNA: TGTGCCAGCAGTCGAGGGGGGGCAGATACGCAGTATTTT